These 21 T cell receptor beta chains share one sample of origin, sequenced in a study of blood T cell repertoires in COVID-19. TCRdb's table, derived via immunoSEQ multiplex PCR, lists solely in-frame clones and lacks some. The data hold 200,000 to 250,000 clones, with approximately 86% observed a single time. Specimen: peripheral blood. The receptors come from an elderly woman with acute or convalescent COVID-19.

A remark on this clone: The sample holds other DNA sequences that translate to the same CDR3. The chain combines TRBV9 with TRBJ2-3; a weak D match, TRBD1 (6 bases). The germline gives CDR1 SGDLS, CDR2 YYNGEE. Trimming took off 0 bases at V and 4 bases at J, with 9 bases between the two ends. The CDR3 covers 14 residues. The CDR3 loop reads CASSVGGGADTQYF. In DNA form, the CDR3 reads TGTGCCAGCAGCGTAGGAGGGGGAGCAGATACGCAGTATTTT.

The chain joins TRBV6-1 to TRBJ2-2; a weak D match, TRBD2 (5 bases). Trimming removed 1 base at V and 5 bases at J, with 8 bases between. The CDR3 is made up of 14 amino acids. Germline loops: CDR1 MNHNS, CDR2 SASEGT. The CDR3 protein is CASSEGPGTGELFF. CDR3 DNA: TGTGCCAGCAGTGAAGGCCCGGGAACCGGGGAGCTGTTTTTT.

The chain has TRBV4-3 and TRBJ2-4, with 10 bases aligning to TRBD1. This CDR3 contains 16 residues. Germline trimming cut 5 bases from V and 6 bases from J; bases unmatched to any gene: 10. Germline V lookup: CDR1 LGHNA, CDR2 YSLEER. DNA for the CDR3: TGCGCCAGCAGCTCCGAAGAAGGGACAGGGGCAAACATTCAGTACTTC. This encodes CASSSEEGTGANIQYF.

The CDR3 sequence: CASSLLAESTDTQYF. In DNA, the CDR3 is TGTGCCAGCAGCTTGCTAGCAGAGAGCACAGATACGCAGTATTTT. V and J are TRBV5-4 and TRBJ2-3; weak D call: TRBD2 (5 bases). Germline loops: CDR1 SGHNT, CDR2 YYREEE (reference sequence). CDR3 length: 15 residues. The V gene lost 1 base and the J gene lost 0 bases, with 9 bases spanning the gap.

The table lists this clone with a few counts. DNA of the CDR3: TGTGCCAGTAGTATGTCGCAGGACACTGGAAACACCATATATTTT. The encoded protein is CASSMSQDTGNTIYF. The rearrangement links TRBV19 to TRBJ1-3; D is perhaps TRBD1 (5 bases). CDR3 length: 15 amino acids. Per the germline V gene, CDR1 is LNHDA and CDR2 is SQIVND (reference sequence). The V end lost 3 bases, the J end lost 2 bases, and 11 bases lay between the germline ends.

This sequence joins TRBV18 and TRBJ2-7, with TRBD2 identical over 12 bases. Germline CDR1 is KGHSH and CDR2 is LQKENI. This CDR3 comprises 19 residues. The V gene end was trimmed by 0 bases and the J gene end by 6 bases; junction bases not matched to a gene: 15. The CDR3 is CASSPPGIGLAGGQSEQYF. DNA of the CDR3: TGTGCCAGCTCACCACCAGGAATTGGTCTAGCGGGGGGGCAATCCGAGCAGTACTTC.

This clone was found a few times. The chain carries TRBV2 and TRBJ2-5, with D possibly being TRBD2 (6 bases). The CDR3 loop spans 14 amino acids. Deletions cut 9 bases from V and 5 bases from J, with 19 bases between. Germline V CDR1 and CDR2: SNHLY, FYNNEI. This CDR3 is CASTSRGTFETQYF. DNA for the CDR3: TGTGCCAGTACCTCTCGGGGGACGTTTGAGACCCAGTACTTC.

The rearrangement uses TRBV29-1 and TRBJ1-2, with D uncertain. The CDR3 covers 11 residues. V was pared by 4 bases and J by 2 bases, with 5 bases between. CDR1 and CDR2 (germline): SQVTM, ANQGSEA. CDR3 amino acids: CSVAVNYGYTF. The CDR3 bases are TGCAGCGTTGCGGTCAACTATGGCTACACCTTC.

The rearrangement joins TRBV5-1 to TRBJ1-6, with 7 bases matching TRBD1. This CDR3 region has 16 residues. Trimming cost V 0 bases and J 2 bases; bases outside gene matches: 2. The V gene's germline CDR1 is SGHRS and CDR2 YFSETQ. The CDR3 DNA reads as TGCGCCAGCAGCTTGGACGGGACAGCCTATAATTCACCCCTCCACTTT. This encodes CASSLDGTAYNSPLHF.

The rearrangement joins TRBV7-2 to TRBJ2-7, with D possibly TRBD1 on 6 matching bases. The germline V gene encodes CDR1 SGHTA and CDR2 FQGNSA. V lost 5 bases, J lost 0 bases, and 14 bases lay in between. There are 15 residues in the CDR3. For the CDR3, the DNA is TGTGCCAGCAGCAGCCAACAGGGAAGCTCCTACGAGCAGTACTTC. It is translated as CASSSQQGSSYEQYF.

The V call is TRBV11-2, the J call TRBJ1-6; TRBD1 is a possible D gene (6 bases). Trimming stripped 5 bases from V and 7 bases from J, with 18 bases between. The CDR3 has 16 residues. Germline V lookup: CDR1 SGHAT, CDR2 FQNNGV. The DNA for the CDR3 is TGTGCCAGCAGCCTCGGGTGGGACACCGAGAATTCACCCCTCCACTTT. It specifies CASSLGWDTENSPLHF.

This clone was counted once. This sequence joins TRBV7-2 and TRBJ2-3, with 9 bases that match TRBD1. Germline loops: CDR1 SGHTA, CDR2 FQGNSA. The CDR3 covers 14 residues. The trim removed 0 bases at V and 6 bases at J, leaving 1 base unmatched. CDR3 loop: CASSLAGTGDTQYF. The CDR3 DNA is TGTGCCAGCAGCTTAGCGGGGACAGGGGATACGCAGTATTTT.

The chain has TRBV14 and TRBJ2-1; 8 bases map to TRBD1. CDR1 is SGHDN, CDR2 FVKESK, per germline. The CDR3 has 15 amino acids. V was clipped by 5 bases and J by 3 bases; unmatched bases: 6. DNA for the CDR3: TGTGCCAGCAGCATTCGGACAGGGTACTACAATGAGCAGTTCTTC. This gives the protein CASSIRTGYYNEQFF.

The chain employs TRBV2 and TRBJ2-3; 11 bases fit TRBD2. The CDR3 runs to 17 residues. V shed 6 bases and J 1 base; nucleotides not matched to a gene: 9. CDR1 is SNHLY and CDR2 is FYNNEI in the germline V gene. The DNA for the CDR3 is TGTGCCAGCAGCCCGACCGGGACTAGCGGCGGCACAGATACGCAGTATTTT. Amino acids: CASSPTGTSGGTDTQYF.

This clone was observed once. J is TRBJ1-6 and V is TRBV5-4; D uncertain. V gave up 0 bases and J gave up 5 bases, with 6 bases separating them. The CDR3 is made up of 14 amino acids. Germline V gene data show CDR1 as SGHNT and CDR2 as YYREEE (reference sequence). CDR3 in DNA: TGTGCCAGCAGCTTGGTGGGAGATAATTCACCCCTCCACTTT. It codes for CASSLVGDNSPLHF.

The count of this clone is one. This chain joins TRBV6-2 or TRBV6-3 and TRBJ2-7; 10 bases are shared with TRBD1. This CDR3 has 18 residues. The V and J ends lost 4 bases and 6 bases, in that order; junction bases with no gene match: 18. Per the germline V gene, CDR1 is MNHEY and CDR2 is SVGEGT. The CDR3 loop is CASSWTGTGASFVSEQYF. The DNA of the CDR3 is TGTGCCAGCAGTTGGACCGGGACAGGGGCCTCTTTCGTGAGCGAGCAGTACTTC.

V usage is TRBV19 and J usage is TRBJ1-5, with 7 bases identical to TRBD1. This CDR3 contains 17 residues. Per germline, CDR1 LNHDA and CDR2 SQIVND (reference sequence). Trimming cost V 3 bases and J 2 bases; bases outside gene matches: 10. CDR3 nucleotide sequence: TGTGCCAGTAGTATCAGACAGGGCTCAGGAGGCAATCAGCCCCAGCATTTT. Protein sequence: CASSIRQGSGGNQPQHF.

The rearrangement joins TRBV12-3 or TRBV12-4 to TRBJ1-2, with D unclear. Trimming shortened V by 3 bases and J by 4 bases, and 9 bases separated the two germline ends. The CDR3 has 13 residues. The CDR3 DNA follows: TGTGCCAGCAGTTTTGGCCCTGGCTATGGCTACACCTTC. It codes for CASSFGPGYGYTF.

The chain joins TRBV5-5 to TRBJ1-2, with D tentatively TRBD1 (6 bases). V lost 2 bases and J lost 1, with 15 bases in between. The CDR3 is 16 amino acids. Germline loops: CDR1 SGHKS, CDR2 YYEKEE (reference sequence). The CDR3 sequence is CASSFSWRGGNYGYTF. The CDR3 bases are TGTGCCAGCAGCTTCTCGTGGAGGGGGGGTAACTATGGCTACACCTTC.

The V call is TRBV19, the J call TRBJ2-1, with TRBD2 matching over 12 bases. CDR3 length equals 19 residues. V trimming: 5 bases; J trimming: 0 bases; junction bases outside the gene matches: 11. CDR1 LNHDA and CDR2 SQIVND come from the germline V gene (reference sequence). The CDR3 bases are TGTGCCAGTAGTTCCTCGGGTCGACTAGCGGGGGCCTCCTACAATGAGCAGTTCTTC. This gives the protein CASSSSGRLAGASYNEQFF.

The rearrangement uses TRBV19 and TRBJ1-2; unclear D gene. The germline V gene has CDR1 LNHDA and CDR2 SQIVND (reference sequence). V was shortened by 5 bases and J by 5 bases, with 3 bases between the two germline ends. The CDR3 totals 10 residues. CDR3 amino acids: CASSQYGYTF. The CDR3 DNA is TGTGCCAGTAGTCAGTATGGCTACACCTTC.